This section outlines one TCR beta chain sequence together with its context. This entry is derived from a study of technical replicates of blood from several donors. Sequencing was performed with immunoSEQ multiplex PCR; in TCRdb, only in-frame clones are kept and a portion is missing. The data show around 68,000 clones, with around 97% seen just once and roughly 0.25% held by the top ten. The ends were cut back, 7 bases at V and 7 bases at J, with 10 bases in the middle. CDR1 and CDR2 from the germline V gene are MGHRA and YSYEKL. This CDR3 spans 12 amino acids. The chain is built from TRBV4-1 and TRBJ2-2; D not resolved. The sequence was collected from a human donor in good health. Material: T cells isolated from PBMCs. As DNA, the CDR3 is TGCGCCAGCAACCCGATCGGCGGGGAGCTGTTTTTT. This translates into CASNPIGGELFF.